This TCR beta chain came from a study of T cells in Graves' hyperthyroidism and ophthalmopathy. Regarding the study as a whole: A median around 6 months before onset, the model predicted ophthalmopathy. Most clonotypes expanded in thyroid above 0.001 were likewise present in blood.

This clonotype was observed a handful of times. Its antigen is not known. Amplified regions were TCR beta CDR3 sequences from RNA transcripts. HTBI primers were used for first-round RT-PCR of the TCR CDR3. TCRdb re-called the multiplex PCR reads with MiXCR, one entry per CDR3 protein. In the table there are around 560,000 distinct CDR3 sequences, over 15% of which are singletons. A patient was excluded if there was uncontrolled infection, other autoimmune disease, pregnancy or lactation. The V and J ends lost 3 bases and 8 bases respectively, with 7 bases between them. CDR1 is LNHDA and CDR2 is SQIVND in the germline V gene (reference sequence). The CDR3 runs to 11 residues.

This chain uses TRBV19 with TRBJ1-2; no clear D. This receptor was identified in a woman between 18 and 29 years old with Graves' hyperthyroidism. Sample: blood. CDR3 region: CASSIGGGYTF. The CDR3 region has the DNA TGTGCCAGTAGTATCGGTGGCGGCTACACCTTC.